One sample yielded the 32 T cell receptor beta chains listed below, sequenced in a study of shared clonotypes between healthy human individuals. TCRdb's table, derived via immunoSEQ multiplex PCR, lists solely in-frame clones and lacks some. There are millions of clones in the sample; more than 80% occur only once, and 0.14% lies in the top ten. What was sequenced was naive CD4+ T cells sorted from blood. Subset noted: CD45RA+ positively selected. Receptors were obtained from a man in his late teens or twenties in good health.

CDR3: CASSRQGYNQPQHF. CDR3 bases: TGTGCCAGCAGTAGACAGGGGTACAATCAGCCCCAGCATTTT. This chain joins TRBV27 and TRBJ1-5; 8 bases are a match to TRBD1. CDR3 length: 14 residues. J was trimmed by 3 bases and V by 5 bases; bases with no gene match: 3. Germline V gene data show CDR1 as MNHEY and CDR2 as SMNVEV (reference sequence).

The V gene is TRBV4-3, the J gene TRBJ2-3; perhaps TRBD1 as D (5 bases). CDR1 is LGHNA and CDR2 is YSLEER in the germline V gene. The V end lost 5 bases, the J end lost 1 base, and 13 bases lay between the germline ends. CDR3 length: 15 amino acids. The CDR3 loop reads CASSAQALGTDTQYF. The CDR3 DNA sequence: TGCGCCAGCAGCGCACAGGCCTTGGGCACAGATACGCAGTATTTT.

This sequence joins TRBV19 and TRBJ2-1; 7 nucleotides align to TRBD2. Germline-derived CDR1 and CDR2 are LNHDA and SQIVND (reference sequence). The V and J ends lost 5 bases and 6 bases, in that order; junction bases with no gene match: 10. CDR3 length equals 15 residues. The CDR3 DNA reads TGTGCCAGTAGTCTAGGACTAGGGAAGGGCAATGAGCAGTTCTTC. This gives the protein CASSLGLGKGNEQFF.

The V call is TRBV28, the J call TRBJ2-4, with D perhaps given as TRBD1 or TRBD2 (6 bases each). Trimming took 3 bases from V and 6 from J, leaving 12 bases between them. The germline V gene has CDR1 MDHEN and CDR2 SYDVKM. This CDR3 comprises 14 residues. The CDR3 bases are TGTGCCAGCAGTTTGGGGGGCGCGAGAAACATTCAGTACTTC. Translated, it gives CASSLGGARNIQYF.

The chain is built from TRBV25-1 and TRBJ2-5; D gene uncertain. The DNA end is more similar to TRBJ2-7, so the J call may be wrong. Looked up from germline, CDR1 is MGHDK and CDR2 is SYGVNS. The length of the CDR3 is 12 residues. The chain's CDR3 is CASSETPYEQYF. The CDR3 region has the DNA TGTGCCAGCAGTGAGACACCCTACGAGCAGTACTTC.

This chain joins TRBV4-3 and TRBJ2-3, with a possible D match to TRBD2 (6 bases). The CDR3 is 16 amino acids. V was shortened by 0 bases and J by 5 bases, with 15 bases between the two germline ends. Per the germline V gene, CDR1 is LGHNA and CDR2 is YSLEER. DNA of the CDR3: TGCGCCAGCAGCCAAGACAGCCTAGCGAGCGAAGATACGCAGTATTTT. Its translation is CASSQDSLASEDTQYF.

V and J are TRBV6-1 and TRBJ2-1; unclear D gene. Germline assignment: CDR1 MNHNS and CDR2 SASEGT. V was cut by 4 bases and J by 4 bases, with 2 bases left in between. This CDR3 is 11 amino acids long. In nucleotides, the CDR3 is TGTGCCAGCAGTGTTTACAATGAGCAGTTCTTC. It codes for CASSVYNEQFF.

The count of this clone is one. This sequence joins TRBV19 and TRBJ2-2; possible D gene TRBD2, 5 bases. V was clipped by 7 bases and J by 8 bases, with 17 bases between them. Germline CDR1 and CDR2: LNHDA and SQIVND (reference sequence). The CDR3 runs 14 residues. In DNA form, the CDR3 reads TGTGCCAGTACCCACGCTCTAGCCGTTGGGGAGCTGTTTTTT. Residues: CASTHALAVGELFF. The complete variable domain, with remaining parts taken from reference TRBV19 and TRBJ2-2, reads DGGITQSPKYLFRKEGQNVTLSCEQNLNHDAMYWYRQDPGQGLRLIYYSQIVNDFQKGDIAEGYSVSREKKESFPLTVTSAQKNPTAFYLCASTHALAVGELFFGEGSRLTVL.

The CDR3 sequence: CASSRTGQLRYEQYF. The CDR3 coding sequence is TGTGCCAGCAGCCGGACAGGGCAGTTGCGCTACGAGCAGTACTTC. This rearrangement joins TRBV27 to TRBJ2-7; TRBD1 agrees at 8 bases. This CDR3 region has 15 residues. V shed 6 bases and J 3 bases; nucleotides not matched to a gene: 10. Germline V CDR1 and CDR2: MNHEY, SMNVEV (reference sequence).

The chain recombines TRBV5-5 with TRBJ1-2; D is unresolved. Trimming stripped 0 bases from V and 4 bases from J, with 7 bases between. This CDR3 is 13 amino acids long. Germline V gene lookup returns CDR1 SGHKS and CDR2 YYEKEE (reference sequence). As DNA, the CDR3 is TGTGCCAGCAGCTTGGGAACCCCCTATGGCTACACCTTC. Its translation is CASSLGTPYGYTF.

V usage is TRBV18 and J usage is TRBJ2-3; TRBD2 matches 11 bases. This CDR3 has 15 amino acids. Trimming at V came to 4 bases and at J to 4 bases, leaving 4 bases not matched to a gene. CDR1 KGHSH and CDR2 LQKENI come from the germline V gene. CDR3 in amino acids: CASSRTSGYADTQYF. CDR3 DNA: TGTGCCAGCTCACGGACTAGCGGGTACGCAGATACGCAGTATTTT.

The rearrangement links TRBV4-3 to TRBJ1-2; no firm D call. CDR3 length: 16 amino acids. CDR1 and CDR2 (germline): LGHNA, YSLEER. V was trimmed by 0 bases and J by 0 bases, leaving 11 bases between them. The CDR3 region has the DNA TGCGCCAGCAGCCAAGATCTGGCGTTAGCTAACTATGGCTACACCTTC. Its protein product is CASSQDLALANYGYTF.

The chain links TRBV5-1 to TRBJ2-3; TRBD1 agrees at 9 bases. V shed 4 bases, J shed 6 bases, and the junction held 9 bases outside the gene matches. Germline CDR1 reads SGHRS; CDR2 reads YFSETQ. This CDR3 spans 15 amino acids. CDR3: CASSPSQGAGDTQYF. DNA of the CDR3: TGCGCCAGCAGCCCCTCACAGGGGGCTGGGGATACGCAGTATTTT.

V is TRBV19 and J is TRBJ2-5, with 7 positions matching TRBD1. The V and J ends lost 6 bases and 3 bases, in that order; junction bases with no gene match: 4. The CDR3 runs 13 residues. Germline CDR1 is LNHDA and CDR2 is SQIVND (reference sequence). CDR3 DNA sequence: TGTGCCAGTAGGAAGACAGGGAAAGAGACCCAGTACTTC. Protein product: CASRKTGKETQYF.

The chain couples TRBV7-2 to TRBJ1-4; TRBD1 is a possible D gene (6 bases). The V gene lost 3 bases and the J gene lost 7 bases, with 15 bases spanning the gap. Germline CDR1 reads SGHTA; CDR2 reads FQGNSA. The CDR3 totals 15 residues. The chain's CDR3 is CASSLGGQPFEKLFF. The CDR3 region has the DNA TGTGCCAGCAGCTTGGGAGGACAGCCCTTTGAAAAACTGTTTTTT.

With regard to this clone: This same CDR3 is encoded by further DNA sequences in the sample. CDR3 coding DNA: TGCGCCAGCAGCTTGGGGGCATTGGGAGAGACCCAGTACTTC. This codes for CASSLGALGETQYF. The J gene is TRBJ2-5, the V gene TRBV5-1; D unclear. V was cut by 0 bases and J by 4 bases, with 10 bases left in between. Germline-derived CDR1 and CDR2 are SGHRS and YFSETQ. The CDR3 runs to 14 residues.

The gene calls are TRBV4-3 and TRBJ2-3; 7 nucleotides line up with TRBD1. CDR1 is LGHNA and CDR2 is YSLEER in the germline V gene. CDR3 length: 13 amino acids. J gave up 5 bases and V 4 bases, and 3 bases lay outside the gene matches. CDR3 residues: CASSPRQGDTQYF. In nucleotides, the CDR3 is TGCGCCAGCAGCCCCCGACAGGGAGATACGCAGTATTTT.

The count of this clone is one. This sequence joins TRBV2 and TRBJ1-5; weak D call: TRBD1 (5 bases). The CDR3 contains 12 residues. CDR1 is SNHLY and CDR2 is FYNNEI in the germline V gene. Trimming left V 4 bases short and J 7 bases short, with 8 bases between. The chain's CDR3 is CASSGGKQPQHF. Written as DNA, the CDR3 is TGTGCCAGCAGTGGGGGGAAGCAGCCCCAGCATTTT.

This chain links TRBV11-2 with TRBJ1-2, with D possibly matching TRBD1 (5 bases). Trimming removed 2 bases from V and 6 bases from J, with 10 bases in between. CDR1 SGHAT and CDR2 FQNNGV come from the germline V gene. This CDR3 contains 13 residues. CDR3 sequence reads: CASSLWGSNGYTF. CDR3 in DNA: TGTGCCAGCAGCTTATGGGGGTCCAATGGCTACACCTTC.

The chain carries TRBV7-6 and TRBJ1-3; D might be TRBD1 (5 bases). Germline V lookup: CDR1 SGHVS, CDR2 FNYEAQ. With 5 bases removed from V and 0 bases from J, the gap between germline ends came to 11 bases. This CDR3 is 15 amino acids long. CDR3 amino acids: CASSLGASSGNTIYF. The DNA for the CDR3 is TGTGCCAGCAGCCTAGGGGCGAGCTCTGGAAACACCATATATTTT.

In its sample, this clone was seen once. This specimen includes other DNA sequences encoding the same CDR3. The chain recombines TRBV10-3 with TRBJ2-7; 9 bases match TRBD1. CDR3 length equals 14 residues. Germline CDR1 is ENHRY and CDR2 is SYGVKD. The V gene end was trimmed by 6 bases and the J gene end by 0 bases; junction bases not matched to a gene: 3. The CDR3, as DNA: TGTGCCATCAGCGGGACAGGGAGCTCCTACGAGCAGTACTTC. This translates into CAISGTGSSYEQYF.

This clone was detected once. The chain employs TRBV20-1 and TRBJ2-7; D is undetermined. V gave up 3 bases and J gave up 6 bases, with 9 bases separating them. In germline, CDR1 is DFQATT, CDR2 SNEGSKA (reference sequence). The CDR3 has 11 amino acids. DNA of the CDR3: TGCAGTGCTAGTCGAGGCCTCGAGCAGTACTTC. It codes for CSASRGLEQYF.

The V gene is TRBV7-2, the J gene TRBJ2-7; D might be TRBD1 (6 bases). CDR3 length: 14 amino acids. V was shortened by 7 bases and J by 0 bases, with 13 bases between the two germline ends. The germline CDR1 and CDR2 sequences are SGHTA and FQGNSA. The CDR3 sequence: CASTRRGGSYEQYF. The CDR3 nucleotides are TGTGCCAGCACCCGGAGAGGGGGCTCCTACGAGCAGTACTTC. Full variable domain (outside the CDR3, taken from reference TRBV7-2 and TRBJ2-7): GAGVSQSPSNKVTEKGKDVELRCDPISGHTALYWYRQSLGQGLEFLIYFQGNSAPDKSGLPSDRFSAERTGGSVSTLTIQRTQQEDSAVYLCASTRRGGSYEQYFGPGTRLTVT.

This chain joins TRBV12-5 and TRBJ1-2; a possible D gene is TRBD1 (6 bases). V lost 5 bases to trimming and J lost 7 bases, with 11 bases between them. The V gene's germline CDR1 is LGHNT and CDR2 FRNRAP. The CDR3 length is 12 residues. The CDR3: CASGTDRSGYTF. Written as DNA, the CDR3 is TGTGCTAGTGGTACAGACAGGTCTGGCTACACCTTC.

This chain joins TRBV7-2 and TRBJ2-5; 8 nucleotides match TRBD2. Germline CDR1 reads SGHTA; CDR2 reads FQGNSA. CDR3 length: 14 residues. With V trimmed by 5 bases and J by 2 bases, 4 bases remained unmatched. The CDR3 is CASSPGLAQETQYF. In DNA, the CDR3 is TGTGCCAGCAGCCCAGGACTAGCTCAAGAGACCCAGTACTTC. Looking up the rest from reference TRBV7-2 and TRBJ2-5 gives the full variable domain: GAGVSQSPSNKVTEKGKDVELRCDPISGHTALYWYRQSLGQGLEFLIYFQGNSAPDKSGLPSDRFSAERTGGSVSTLTIQRTQQEDSAVYLCASSPGLAQETQYFGPGTRLLVL.

V is TRBV10-3 and J is TRBJ2-3; 11 nucleotides align to TRBD2. The CDR3 consists of 19 residues. The J segment lost 3 bases and the V segment lost 0 bases, leaving 11 bases of the junction unmatched. Germline loops: CDR1 ENHRY, CDR2 SYGVKD. CDR3 bases: TGTGCCATCAGTGAGTCGAGCTCGACTAGCGGGATGAGAACAGATACGCAGTATTTT. Translating gives CAISESSSTSGMRTDTQYF.

As for this clone: Other DNA sequences from this sample encode an identical CDR3 as well. The CDR3 coding sequence is TGTGCCAGCAGCTCCCGACTAGCGGGAGGAGGGGATACGCAGTATTTT. Translated, it gives CASSSRLAGGGDTQYF. The chain carries TRBV7-6 and TRBJ2-3; 13 bases fit TRBD2. V was pared by 4 bases and J by 6 bases, with 7 bases of the junction left unmatched. CDR3 length equals 16 residues. Per the germline V gene, CDR1 is SGHVS and CDR2 is FNYEAQ.

The rearrangement uses TRBV7-2 and TRBJ1-6, with D unresolved. Germline V CDR1 and CDR2: SGHTA, FQGNSA. CDR3 size: 13 residues. Deletions cut 5 bases from V and 9 bases from J, with 11 bases between. In DNA, the CDR3 is TGTGCCAGCAGCCCGACTGAGAGTTCACCCCTCCACTTT. Translation: CASSPTESSPLHF.

The rearrangement links TRBV6-1 to TRBJ1-1; the D is unclear. V lost 1 base to trimming and J lost 8 bases, with 8 bases between them. Germline V gene lookup returns CDR1 MNHNS and CDR2 SASEGT. The CDR3 has 12 residues. DNA of the CDR3: TGTGCCAGCAGTGAAGGGTGGATAGAAGCTTTCTTT. Translated, it gives CASSEGWIEAFF.

V is TRBV28 and J is TRBJ1-5; D uncertain. Germline V CDR1 and CDR2: MDHEN, SYDVKM. V was clipped by 4 bases and J by 0 bases, with 7 bases between them. This CDR3 comprises 14 residues. CDR3 amino acids: CASSYQVSNQPQHF. CDR3 DNA: TGTGCCAGCAGTTACCAGGTTAGCAATCAGCCCCAGCATTTT.

A few counts support this clone. The chain couples TRBV6-1 to TRBJ2-7; tentative D call: TRBD2 (5 bases). CDR1 is MNHNS and CDR2 is SASEGT in the germline V gene. The length of the CDR3 is 10 residues. The ends were cut back, 10 bases at V and 4 bases at J, with 8 bases in the middle. The CDR3 region has the DNA TGTGCCATTCGGACTTACGAGCAGTACTTC. It is translated as CAIRTYEQYF.

The chain has TRBV2 and TRBJ1-5; tentative D call: TRBD1 (6 bases). This CDR3 is built from 14 residues. Trimming cost V 5 bases and J 3 bases, with 11 bases left between them. CDR1 and CDR2 from the germline V gene are SNHLY and FYNNEI. As DNA, the CDR3 is TGTGCCAGCAGTTTACAGGGTCCCAATCAGCCCCAGCATTTT. This translates into CASSLQGPNQPQHF.